This T cell receptor (beta chain) was recorded in a study of siplizumab effects on memory and regulatory T cells. Assay used: immunoSEQ multiplex PCR; TCRdb lists only in-frame clones, some missing. The sample lists about 87,000 clones; 80% to 90% were seen once. Sequenced: Tregs sorted from blood. The receptor comes from a human donor in good health.

The CDR3 DNA follows: TGTGCCAGCAGTTTTCTAGCGGGGGGGGCCCTACCCGGGGAGCTGTTTTTT. Protein: CASSFLAGGALPGELFF. This sequence joins TRBV2 and TRBJ2-2; 12 bases are shared with TRBD2. V shed 5 bases, J shed 6 bases, and the junction held 10 bases outside the gene matches. CDR1 is SNHLY and CDR2 is FYNNEI in the germline V gene. The CDR3 consists of 17 residues.